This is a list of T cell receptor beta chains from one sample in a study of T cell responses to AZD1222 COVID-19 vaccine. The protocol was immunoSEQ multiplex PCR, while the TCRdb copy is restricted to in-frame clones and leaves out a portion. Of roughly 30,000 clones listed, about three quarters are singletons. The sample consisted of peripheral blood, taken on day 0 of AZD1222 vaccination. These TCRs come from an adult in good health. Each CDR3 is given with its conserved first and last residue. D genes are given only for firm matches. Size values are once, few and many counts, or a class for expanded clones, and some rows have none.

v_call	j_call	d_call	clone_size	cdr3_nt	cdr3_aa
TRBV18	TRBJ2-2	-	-	TGTGCCAGCTCACCACGGCTCGGGGAGCTGTTTTTT	CASSPRLGELFF
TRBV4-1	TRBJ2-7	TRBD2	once	TGCGCCAGCAGCCATATTAGCGGGGTACAACCTAACGAGCAGTACTTC	CASSHISGVQPNEQYF
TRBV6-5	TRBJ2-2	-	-	TGTGCCAGCAGTTTCTTAAAGGGTCCTGGGGAGCTGTTTTTT	CASSFLKGPGELFF
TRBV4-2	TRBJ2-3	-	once	TGTGCCAGCAGCCCCCCCGTCGGAAACACAGATACGCAGTATTTT	CASSPPVGNTDTQYF
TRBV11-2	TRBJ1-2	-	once	TGTGCCAGCAGCTACCTACCGGGTGGTTACGGCTACACCTTC	CASSYLPGGYGYTF
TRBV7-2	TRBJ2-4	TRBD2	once	TGTGCCAGCAGCCAAGCCGGACTAGCTGGAGGCGGGGACATTCAGTACTTC	CASSQAGLAGGGDIQYF
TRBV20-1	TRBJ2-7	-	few	TGCAGTGCTAGGTCATCTTACGAGCAGTACTTC	CSARSSYEQYF
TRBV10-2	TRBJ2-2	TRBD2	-	TGCGCCAGCAGTAACACACCCGGGACTAGAGAGGGGGAGCTGTTTTTT	CASSNTPGTREGELFF
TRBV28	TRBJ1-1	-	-	TGTGCCAGCAGTTCAAGGGGGTCAGGGGCAGCTTTCTTT	CASSSRGSGAAFF
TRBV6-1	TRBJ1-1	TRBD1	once	TGTGCCAGCAGTGAATCAGGGGGGATGAACACTGAAGCTTTCTTT	CASSESGGMNTEAFF
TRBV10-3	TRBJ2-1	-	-	TGTGCCATCAGTGAGTTCGATAGAACAAACAATGAGCAGTTCTTC	CAISEFDRTNNEQFF
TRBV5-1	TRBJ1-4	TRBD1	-	TGCGCCAGCAGCTTGGTCGAGGGACAGGTATCAACTAATGAAAAACTGTTTTTT	CASSLVEGQVSTNEKLFF
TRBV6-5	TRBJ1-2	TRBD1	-	TGTGCCAGCAGTTACTCGCCCAGGGGGCTTGGCTACACCTTC	CASSYSPRGLGYTF
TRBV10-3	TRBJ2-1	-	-	TGTGCCATCAGTGATCGGGGGAAGGGGGATGAGCAGTTCTTC	CAISDRGKGDEQFF
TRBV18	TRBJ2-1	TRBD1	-	TGTGCCAGCTCACCGAACCGGGACAGGACCGCGCAGTTCTTC	CASSPNRDRTAQFF
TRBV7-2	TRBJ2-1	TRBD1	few	TGTGCCAGCAGCTTTCTGGACAGGGATGAACCTGAGCAGTTCTTC	CASSFLDRDEPEQFF
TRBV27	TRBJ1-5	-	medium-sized	TGTGCCAGCAGGGCGCGGGGACCCTCCACCGAGCCCCAGCATTTT	CASRARGPSTEPQHF
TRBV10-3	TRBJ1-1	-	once	TGTGCCACCACGGCTCACTCGATGGGGGTTTTAGGGCGGAACACTGAAGCTTTCTTT	CATTAHSMGVLGRNTEAFF
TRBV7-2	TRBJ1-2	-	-	TGTGCCAGCAGCTTAGAAGCGGGCCTCTATGGCTACACCTTC	CASSLEAGLYGYTF
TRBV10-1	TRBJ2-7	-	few	TGCGCCAGCAGCCGGGACTTGAGCTCCTACGAGCAGTACTTC	CASSRDLSSYEQYF
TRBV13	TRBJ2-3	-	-	TGTGCCAGCAGCGGCCGGGACTTAGGAACAGATACGCAGTATTTT	CASSGRDLGTDTQYF
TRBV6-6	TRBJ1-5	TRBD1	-	TGTGCCAGCAGAGGACAGGGGAACAATCAGCCCCAGCATTTT	CASRGQGNNQPQHF
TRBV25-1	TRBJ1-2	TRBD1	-	TGTGCCAGCAGCGCGCTAGGGGGCTTGGGCTACACCTTC	CASSALGGLGYTF
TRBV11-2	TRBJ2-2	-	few	TGTGCCAGCAGCTCCCTCGCCGGGGGCGACACCGGGGAGCTGTTTTTT	CASSSLAGGDTGELFF
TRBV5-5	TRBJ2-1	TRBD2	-	TGTGCCAGCAGCCTCGGTCCTAGCGGGATCTACAATGAGCAGTTCTTC	CASSLGPSGIYNEQFF
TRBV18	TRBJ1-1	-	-	TGTGCCAGCTCACCACGTTCTGGGACACTGAACACTGAAGCTTTCTTT	CASSPRSGTLNTEAFF
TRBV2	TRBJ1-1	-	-	TGTGCCAGCAGTGAAATTACCCAAGAAGCTTTCTTT	CASSEITQEAFF
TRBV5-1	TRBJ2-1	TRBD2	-	TGCGCCAGCAGCTTGGACCTTAGCGGGGGCTCCTACAATGAGCAGTTCTTC	CASSLDLSGGSYNEQFF
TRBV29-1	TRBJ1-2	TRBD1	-	TGCTGCGTTGATGGCGAGGGAACGGGACAGGGTAGGGGCTACACCTTC	CCVDGEGTGQGRGYTF
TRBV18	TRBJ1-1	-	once	TGTGCCAGCTCCCGTATCGAGAGAGGCACTGAAGCTTTCTTT	CASSRIERGTEAFF
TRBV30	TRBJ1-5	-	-	TGTGCCTGGAGTCCCCAGACGGGGAGGCCCCAGCATTTT	CAWSPQTGRPQHF
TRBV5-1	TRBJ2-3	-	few	TGCGCCAGCAGCTTGGGGGTTAGCTCAGATACGCAGTATTTT	CASSLGVSSDTQYF
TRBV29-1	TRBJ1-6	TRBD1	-	TGCAGCGTACTGGACAGGGAAGGCTCACCCCTCCACTTT	CSVLDREGSPLHF
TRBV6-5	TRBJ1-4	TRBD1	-	TGTGCCAGTGAAAGGGACAGGGACGAAAAACTGTTTTTT	CASERDRDEKLFF
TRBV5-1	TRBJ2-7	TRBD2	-	TGCGCCAGCAGCCGCGGACTAGGGACTAGCGGCTACGAGCAGTACTTC	CASSRGLGTSGYEQYF
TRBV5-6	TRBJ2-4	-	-	TGTGCCAGCAGCTCCTCACAGGGTCGCCGGGACATTCAGTACTTC	CASSSSQGRRDIQYF
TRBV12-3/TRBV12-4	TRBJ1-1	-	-	TGTGCCAGCAGTTTACGACAGAACACTGAAGCTTTCTTT	CASSLRQNTEAFF
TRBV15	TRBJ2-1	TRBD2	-	TGTGCCACCAGCAGAGATATGGGACTAGCGGGAGGGGTACGGTACAATGAGCAGTTCTTC	CATSRDMGLAGGVRYNEQFF
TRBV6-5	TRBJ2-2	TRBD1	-	TGTGCCAGCAGAAGACAGGGCGGCACCGGGGAGCTGTTTTTT	CASRRQGGTGELFF
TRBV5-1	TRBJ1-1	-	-	TGCGCCAGCAGCTCCGGACAGACAAGAAATGAAGCTTTCTTT	CASSSGQTRNEAFF
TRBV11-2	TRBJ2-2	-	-	TGTGCCAGCAGCCCAGTAGAGACCGGGGAGCTGTTTTTT	CASSPVETGELFF